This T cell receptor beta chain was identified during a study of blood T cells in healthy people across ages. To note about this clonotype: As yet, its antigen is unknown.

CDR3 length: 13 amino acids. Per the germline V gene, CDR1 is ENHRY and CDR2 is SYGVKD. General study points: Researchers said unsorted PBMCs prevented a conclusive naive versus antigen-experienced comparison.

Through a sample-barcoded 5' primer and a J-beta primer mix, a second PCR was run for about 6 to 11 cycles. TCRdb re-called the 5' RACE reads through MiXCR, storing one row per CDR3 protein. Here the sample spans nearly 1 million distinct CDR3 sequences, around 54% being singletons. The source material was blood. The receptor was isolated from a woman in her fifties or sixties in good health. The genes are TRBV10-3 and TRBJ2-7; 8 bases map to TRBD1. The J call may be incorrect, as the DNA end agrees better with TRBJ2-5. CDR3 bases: TGTGCCAGCCTAGGACAGGGTGAAGAGACCCAGTACTTC. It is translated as CASLGQGEETQYF.